This T cell receptor beta chain originates from a study of shared clonotypes between healthy human individuals. At the level of the study: Aged 18 to 49, the donors were a couple of women and three men. Study observations and caveats: Memory subsets generally showed smaller estimated richness than naive subsets did. Exclusively blood specimens were collected; tissue repertoires likely differ.

V gave up 6 bases and J gave up 1 base, with 11 bases separating them. CDR3 size: 14 residues. Germline V CDR1 and CDR2: SGHDT, YYEEEE. At the deep level, the assay was run. The table came from immunoSEQ multiplex PCR; TCRdb's copy has only in-frame clones and leaves some out. The repertoire consists of roughly 2.6 million clones, with approximately 90% occurring once and the leading ten covering over 0.12%. This clone has more than one count but fewer than ten. Its antigen is currently unknown. The clonotype originates from a man aged 18 to 35 in good health. J is TRBJ1-3 and V is TRBV5-6; D is unclear. Sequenced input: naive CD4+ T cells sorted from blood. The sample's subset: CD45RA+ positively selected. The CDR3 region is CASMMGSSGNTIYF. CDR3 in DNA: TGTGCCAGCATGATGGGATCATCTGGAAACACCATATATTTT.